These 5 T cell receptor beta chains were all obtained from the same sample, sequenced in a study of T-cell reconstitution after alpha-beta-depleted transplantation in children (dated by TCRdb to about 2016). Sample treatment or condition, as interpreted from the label and publication: allogeneic hematopoietic cell transplantation with graft depleted of TCRalphabeta T cells and CD19 B cells. The library relied on PCR. The reads were generated on an Illumina HiSeq 2500. Molecular barcoding was employed in the preparation of TCR libraries, with unique molecular identifiers being used to normalize TCRbeta repertoire quantification. Using fastp trimming at Q25 and MiXCR clonotype assembly, TCRdb reanalyzed the public sequencing data and kept in-frame beta chains. Under each unique CDR3 protein, matching rows form one entry showing the most common genes and DNA. For this sample there are fewer than 150,000 distinct CDR3 sequences; roughly 9.7% appear just once. The ten biggest clones cover 24% of the sample.

The specimen comprised PBMCs, mostly from graft donor cells, sampled 180 days after TCRalphabeta/CD19-depleted stem cell transplant. The receptors were sampled from a girl less than two years old who had a stem cell transplant for combined immunodeficiency, so the T cells may come from the graft donor.

Ten or more counts support this clonotype. CDR3 sequence (DNA): TGTGCCAGCAGCTTAACATTGACTACCGGGGAGCTGTTTTTT. Residues: CASSLTLTTGELFF. This sequence joins TRBV7-3 and TRBJ2-2, with D unclear. Per the germline V gene, CDR1 is SGHTA and CDR2 is FQGTGA. The CDR3 length is 14 residues. Trimming pared 0 bases from V and 5 bases from J, leaving 7 bases between.

In this sample, this clonotype turned up a few times. V is TRBV6-5 and J is TRBJ2-1; no reliable D call. Germline V gives CDR1 MNHEY, CDR2 SVGAGI. The V end was cut by 2 bases, the J end by 7 bases, with 9 bases between. This CDR3 is 13 amino acids long. This CDR3 reads CASSYRPWNEQFF. CDR3 in DNA: TGTGCCAGCAGTTACCGCCCCTGGAATGAGCAGTTCTTC.

The CDR3 nucleotides are TGCGCCAGCAGCTTGGCCTTAACTACAGGGGAACTGTTTTTT. The encoded protein is CASSLALTTGELFF. The V gene is TRBV5-1, the J gene TRBJ1-4; 7 bases agree with TRBD1. Per germline, CDR1 SGHRS and CDR2 YFSETQ. The CDR3 extends over 14 amino acids. J lost 12 bases, V lost 0 bases, and 8 bases had no gene match.

This clonotype was counted a few times. This chain uses TRBV20-1 with TRBJ1-1, with 7 nucleotides matching TRBD1. This CDR3 region has 13 residues. With 3 bases clipped from V and 4 bases from J, the junction kept 5 bases outside the gene matches. In germline, CDR1 is DFQATT, CDR2 SNEGSKA (reference sequence). In DNA form, the CDR3 reads TGCAGTGCTAGCTACAGGGGTGCCACTGAAGCTTTCTTT. This encodes CSASYRGATEAFF.

This clonotype was counted between two and nine times. This chain links TRBV7-8 with TRBJ1-2; D remains ambiguous. Germline CDR1 and CDR2: SGHVS and FQNEAQ. The CDR3 spans 13 residues. The V end lost 4 bases, the J end lost 4 bases, and 10 bases lay between the germline ends. In nucleotides, the CDR3 is TGTGCCAGCAGCTCACAGTTCCTCTATGGCTACACCTTC. Amino acid sequence: CASSSQFLYGYTF. Combining the CDR3 with reference TRBV7-8 and TRBJ1-2 gives the whole variable domain GAGVSQSPRYKVAKRGQDVALRCDPISGHVSLFWYQQALGQGPEFLTYFQNEAQLDKSGLPSDRFFAERPEGSVSTLKIQRTQQEDSAVYLCASSSQFLYGYTFGSGTRLTVV.